Shown below are 9 T cell receptor beta chains from a single sample sequenced in a study of blood T cells in healthy people across ages. A second PCR of about 7 to 12 cycles used a sample-barcoded 5' primer and a J-beta primer mix. TCRdb analysed the 5' RACE reads with MiXCR anew, one entry per CDR3 protein. The sample lists around 1,100,000 distinct CDR3 sequences, roughly two fifths seen once, with around 13% in the top ten. Sequenced: blood. Receptors were obtained from a young man in good health.

This clonotype was seen more than once but under ten times. The chain combines TRBV30 with TRBJ1-1, with 8 bases aligning to TRBD1. Germline CDR1 reads GTSNPN; CDR2 reads SVGIG (reference sequence). V shed 1 base and J 4 bases; nucleotides not matched to a gene: 8. The length of the CDR3 is 15 residues. The CDR3 loop is CAWSGPVTGGTEAFF. The CDR3 bases are TGTGCCTGGAGTGGACCCGTTACAGGGGGCACTGAAGCTTTCTTT.

This clonotype was seen a handful of times. The V and J genes are TRBV6-2 or TRBV6-3 and TRBJ2-7; 9 bases align to TRBD2. The ends lost 6 bases at V and 7 bases at J; junction bases unmatched: 10. The CDR3 consists of 14 residues. The germline gives CDR1 MNHEY, CDR2 SVGEGT. The CDR3 protein is CASRDTGTSNEQYF. The CDR3, as DNA: TGTGCCAGCAGAGATACCGGGACTAGCAATGAGCAGTACTTC.

This clonotype was seen only a few times. The chain combines TRBV3-1 with TRBJ2-1; D might be TRBD1 (5 bases). CDR3 length equals 16 residues. The germline V gene encodes CDR1 LGHDT and CDR2 YNNKEL (reference sequence). The V end was cut by 4 bases, the J end by 0 bases, with 13 bases between. The CDR3 coding sequence is TGTGCCAGCAGCCCACAACAGGCTGGCTCCTACAATGAGCAGTTCTTC. Translating it yields CASSPQQAGSYNEQFF.

This clonotype has only a few counts. The chain carries TRBV2 and TRBJ2-3, with D unresolved. V was shortened by 2 bases and J by 0 bases, with 12 bases between the two germline ends. The CDR3 spans 16 residues. The germline V gene has CDR1 SNHLY and CDR2 FYNNEI. Here the CDR3 reads CASSENRTPSTDTQYF. DNA for the CDR3: TGTGCCAGCAGTGAAAACCGGACCCCCAGCACAGATACGCAGTATTTT.

This clonotype was seen a handful of times. The V gene is TRBV20-1, the J gene TRBJ2-5; no clear D gene. V lost 6 bases to trimming and J lost 2 bases, with 7 bases between them. The CDR3 totals 11 residues. Germline V CDR1 and CDR2: DFQATT, SNEGSKA (reference sequence). CDR3 residues: CSATLQETQYF. The CDR3 nucleotides are TGCAGTGCCACACTACAAGAGACCCAGTACTTC.

This clonotype occurred a few times. The J gene is TRBJ1-2, the V gene TRBV2; possible D gene TRBD1, 5 bases. The CDR3 consists of 14 residues. The V gene lost 6 bases and the J gene lost 4 bases, with 15 bases spanning the gap. Looked up from germline, CDR1 is SNHLY and CDR2 is FYNNEI. The chain's CDR3 is CASRDTLLPYGYTF. CDR3 bases: TGTGCCAGCAGGGACACACTATTGCCCTATGGCTACACCTTC.

The table lists this clonotype with a few counts. V is TRBV6-5 and J is TRBJ2-5; 7 positions agree with TRBD2. There are 15 residues in the CDR3. Germline V gives CDR1 MNHEY, CDR2 SVGAGI. Unmatched junction bases numbered 11, after V lost 6 bases and J lost 4 bases. DNA for the CDR3: TGTGCCAGCAGGCTGGCTCGGGGGGTGATAGAGACCCAGTACTTC. Its translation is CASRLARGVIETQYF.

CDR3 residues: CASRSAAHEQFF. The CDR3 DNA reads TGTGCCAGCAGGTCCGCTGCTCATGAGCAGTTCTTC. The V and J genes are TRBV28 and TRBJ2-1; D remains ambiguous. V was pared by 6 bases and J by 8 bases, with 11 bases between. There are 12 residues in the CDR3. Per germline, CDR1 MDHEN and CDR2 SYDVKM.

J is TRBJ2-1 and V is TRBV12-3 or TRBV12-4; 9 bases agree with TRBD2. This CDR3 is 12 amino acids long. Trimming took 5 bases from V and 9 from J; bases not matched to a gene: 2. CDR3 nucleotide sequence: TGTGCCAGCAGTGCGGGGGGGGGTGAGCAGTTCTTC. Amino acids: CASSAGGGEQFF.